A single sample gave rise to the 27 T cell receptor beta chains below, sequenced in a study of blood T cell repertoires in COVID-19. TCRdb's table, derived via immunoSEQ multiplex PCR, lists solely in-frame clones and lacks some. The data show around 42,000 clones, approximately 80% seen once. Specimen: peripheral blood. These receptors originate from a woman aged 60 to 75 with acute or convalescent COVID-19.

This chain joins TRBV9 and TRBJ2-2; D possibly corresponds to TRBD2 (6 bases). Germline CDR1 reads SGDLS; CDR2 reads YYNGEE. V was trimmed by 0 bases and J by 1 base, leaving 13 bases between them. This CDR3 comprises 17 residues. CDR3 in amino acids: CASSVDRRGGNTGELFF. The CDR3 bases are TGTGCCAGCAGCGTAGACCGGCGGGGCGGGAACACCGGGGAGCTGTTTTTT.

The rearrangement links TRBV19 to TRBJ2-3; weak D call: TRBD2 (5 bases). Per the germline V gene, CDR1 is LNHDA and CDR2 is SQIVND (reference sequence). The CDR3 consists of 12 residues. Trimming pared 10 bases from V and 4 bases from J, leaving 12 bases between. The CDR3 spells CATRGPADTQYF. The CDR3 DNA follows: TGTGCCACACGAGGGCCCGCAGATACGCAGTATTTT.

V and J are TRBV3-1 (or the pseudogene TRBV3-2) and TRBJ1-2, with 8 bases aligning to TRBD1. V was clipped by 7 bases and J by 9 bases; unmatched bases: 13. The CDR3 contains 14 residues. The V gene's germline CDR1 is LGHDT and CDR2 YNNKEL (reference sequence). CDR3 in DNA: TGTGCCAGCAACAACAGGGGGATAGGGCAACGCTACACCTTC. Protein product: CASNNRGIGQRYTF.

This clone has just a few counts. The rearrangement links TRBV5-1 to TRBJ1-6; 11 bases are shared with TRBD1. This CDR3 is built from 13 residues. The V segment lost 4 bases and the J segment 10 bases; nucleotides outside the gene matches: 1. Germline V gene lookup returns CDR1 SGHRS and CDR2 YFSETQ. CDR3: CASSGQGASPLHF. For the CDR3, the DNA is TGCGCCAGCAGCGGACAGGGGGCATCACCCCTCCACTTT.

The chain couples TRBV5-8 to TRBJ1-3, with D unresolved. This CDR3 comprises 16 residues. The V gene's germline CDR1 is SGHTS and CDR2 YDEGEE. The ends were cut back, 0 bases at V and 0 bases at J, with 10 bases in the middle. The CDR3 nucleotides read TGTGCCAGCAGCTTGGCCCGGTCCTTCTCTGGAAACACCATATATTTT. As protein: CASSLARSFSGNTIYF.

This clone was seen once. CDR3 region: CSVDTGNSGNTIYF. The CDR3 DNA reads TGCAGCGTGGATACCGGGAACTCTGGAAACACCATATATTTT. This chain connects TRBV29-1 to TRBJ1-3; unclear D gene. CDR1 is SQVTM, CDR2 ANQGSEA, per germline. The CDR3 is 14 residues long. Between the trimmed V and J ends, which lost 6 bases and 0 bases, there was a span of 12 bases. Combining the CDR3 with reference TRBV29-1 and TRBJ1-3 gives the whole variable domain SAVISQKPSRDICQRGTSLTIQCQVDSQVTMMFWYRQQPGQSLTLIATANQGSEATYESGFVIDKFPISRPNLTFSTLTVSNMSPEDSSIYLCSVDTGNSGNTIYFGEGSWLTVV.

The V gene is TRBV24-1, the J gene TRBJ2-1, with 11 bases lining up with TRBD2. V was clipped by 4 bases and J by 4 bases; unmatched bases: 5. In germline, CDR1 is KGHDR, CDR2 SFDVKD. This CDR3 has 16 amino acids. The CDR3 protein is CATSEGTSGKYNEQFF. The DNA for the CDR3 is TGTGCCACCAGTGAGGGGACTAGCGGTAAATACAATGAGCAGTTCTTC.

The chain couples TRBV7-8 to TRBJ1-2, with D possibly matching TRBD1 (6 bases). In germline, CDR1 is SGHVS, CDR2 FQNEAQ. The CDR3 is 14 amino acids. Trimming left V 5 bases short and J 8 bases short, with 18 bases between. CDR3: CASSPPSRGRGYTF. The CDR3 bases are TGTGCCAGCAGCCCCCCGAGCAGGGGTCGAGGCTACACCTTC. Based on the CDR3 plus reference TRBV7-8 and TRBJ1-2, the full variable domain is GAGVSQSPRYKVAKRGQDVALRCDPISGHVSLFWYQQALGQGPEFLTYFQNEAQLDKSGLPSDRFFAERPEGSVSTLKIQRTQQEDSAVYLCASSPPSRGRGYTFGSGTRLTVV.

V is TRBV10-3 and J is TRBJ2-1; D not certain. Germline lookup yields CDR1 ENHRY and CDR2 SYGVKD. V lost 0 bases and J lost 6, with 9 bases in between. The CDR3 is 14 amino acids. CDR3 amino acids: CAISESYDSNEQFF. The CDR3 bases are TGTGCCATCAGTGAGTCCTACGATTCCAATGAGCAGTTCTTC.

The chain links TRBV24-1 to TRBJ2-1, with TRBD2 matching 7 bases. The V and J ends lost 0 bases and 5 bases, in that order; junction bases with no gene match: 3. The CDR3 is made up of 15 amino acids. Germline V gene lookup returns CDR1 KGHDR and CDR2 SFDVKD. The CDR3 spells CATSDLASGHNEQFF. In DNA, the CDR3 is TGTGCCACCAGTGATTTGGCTAGCGGACACAATGAGCAGTTCTTC.

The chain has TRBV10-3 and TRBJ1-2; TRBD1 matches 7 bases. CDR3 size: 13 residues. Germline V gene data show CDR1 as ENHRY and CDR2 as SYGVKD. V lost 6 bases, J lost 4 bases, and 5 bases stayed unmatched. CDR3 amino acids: CAISPGTVYGYTF. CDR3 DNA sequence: TGTGCCATCAGCCCCGGGACAGTCTATGGCTACACCTTC.

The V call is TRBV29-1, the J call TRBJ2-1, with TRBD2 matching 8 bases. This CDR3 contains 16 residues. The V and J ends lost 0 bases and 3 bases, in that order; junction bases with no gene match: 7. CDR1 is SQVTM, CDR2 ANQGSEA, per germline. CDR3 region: CSVEDRGGPLYNEQFF. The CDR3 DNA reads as TGCAGCGTTGAAGATCGGGGGGGGCCTCTCTACAATGAGCAGTTCTTC.

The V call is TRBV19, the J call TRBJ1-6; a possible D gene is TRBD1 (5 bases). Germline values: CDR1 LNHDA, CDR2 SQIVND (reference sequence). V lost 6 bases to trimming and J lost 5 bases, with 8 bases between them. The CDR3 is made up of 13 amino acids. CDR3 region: CASSQGNNSPLHF. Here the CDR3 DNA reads TGTGCCAGTAGCCAGGGAAATAATTCACCCCTCCACTTT.

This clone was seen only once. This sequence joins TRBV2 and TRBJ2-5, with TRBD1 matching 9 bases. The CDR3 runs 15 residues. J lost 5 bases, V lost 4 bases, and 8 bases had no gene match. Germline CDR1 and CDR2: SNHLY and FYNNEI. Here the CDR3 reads CASSGMRTGAETQYF. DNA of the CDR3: TGTGCCAGCAGTGGGATGAGGACAGGGGCTGAGACCCAGTACTTC.

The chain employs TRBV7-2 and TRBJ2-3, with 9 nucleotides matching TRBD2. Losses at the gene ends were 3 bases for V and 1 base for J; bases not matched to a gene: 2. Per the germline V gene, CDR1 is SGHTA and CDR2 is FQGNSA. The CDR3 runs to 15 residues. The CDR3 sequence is CASSLRGGGTDTQYF. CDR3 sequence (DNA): TGTGCCAGCAGCTTGCGGGGGGGCGGCACAGATACGCAGTATTTT.

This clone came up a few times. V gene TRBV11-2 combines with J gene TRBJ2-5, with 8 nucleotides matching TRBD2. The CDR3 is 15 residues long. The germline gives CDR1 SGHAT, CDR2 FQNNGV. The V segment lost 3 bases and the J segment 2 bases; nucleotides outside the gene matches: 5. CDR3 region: CASSFSGRAQETQYF. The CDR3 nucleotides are TGTGCCAGCAGCTTTTCCGGGAGGGCACAAGAGACCCAGTACTTC.

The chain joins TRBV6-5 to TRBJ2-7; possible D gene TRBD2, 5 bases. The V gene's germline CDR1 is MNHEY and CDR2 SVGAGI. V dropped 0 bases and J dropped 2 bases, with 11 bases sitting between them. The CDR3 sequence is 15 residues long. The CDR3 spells CASSYSYFGTYEQYF. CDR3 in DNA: TGTGCCAGCAGTTACTCTTATTTCGGGACCTACGAGCAGTACTTC.

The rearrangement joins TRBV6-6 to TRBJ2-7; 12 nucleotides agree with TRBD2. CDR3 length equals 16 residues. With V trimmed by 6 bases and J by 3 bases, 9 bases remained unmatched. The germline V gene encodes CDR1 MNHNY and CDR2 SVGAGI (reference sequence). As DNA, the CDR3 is TGTGCCAGCAGGACCGGACTAGCGGGACTTCACTACGAGCAGTACTTC. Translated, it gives CASRTGLAGLHYEQYF.

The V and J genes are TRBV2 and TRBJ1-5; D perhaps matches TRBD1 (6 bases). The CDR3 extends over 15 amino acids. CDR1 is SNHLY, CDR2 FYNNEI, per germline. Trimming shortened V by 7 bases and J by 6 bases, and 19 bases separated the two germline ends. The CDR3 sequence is CASNRAQGGIQPQHF. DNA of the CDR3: TGTGCCAGCAACAGGGCCCAGGGTGGAATTCAGCCCCAGCATTTT.

The DNA of the CDR3 is TGTGCCAGCAGCTTGGTGGCGTCTAGTTTCGCCTACAATGAGCAGTTCTTC. Encoded protein: CASSLVASSFAYNEQFF. This chain connects TRBV5-8 to TRBJ2-1; D is ambiguous. The CDR3 spans 17 residues. Trimming removed 0 bases at V and 2 bases at J, with 15 bases between. The V gene's germline CDR1 is SGHTS and CDR2 YDEGEE.

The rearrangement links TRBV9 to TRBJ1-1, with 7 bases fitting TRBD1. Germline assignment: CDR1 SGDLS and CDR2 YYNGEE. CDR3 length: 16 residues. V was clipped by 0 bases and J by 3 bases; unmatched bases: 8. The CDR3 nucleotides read TGTGCCAGCAGCGTAGCAATGAACAGGGGAGACACTGAAGCTTTCTTT. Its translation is CASSVAMNRGDTEAFF. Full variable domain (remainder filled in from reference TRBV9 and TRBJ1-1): DSGVTQTPKHLITATGQRVTLRCSPRSGDLSVYWYQQSLDQGLQFLIQYYNGEERAKGNILERFSAQQFPDLHSELNLSSLELGDSALYFCASSVAMNRGDTEAFFGQGTRLTVV.

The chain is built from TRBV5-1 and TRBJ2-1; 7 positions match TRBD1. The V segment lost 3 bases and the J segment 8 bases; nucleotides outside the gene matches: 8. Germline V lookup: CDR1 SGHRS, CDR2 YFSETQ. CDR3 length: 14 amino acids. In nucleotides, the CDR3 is TGCGCCAGCAGCTCCTCACAGGGGACCCATGAGCAGTTCTTC. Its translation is CASSSSQGTHEQFF.

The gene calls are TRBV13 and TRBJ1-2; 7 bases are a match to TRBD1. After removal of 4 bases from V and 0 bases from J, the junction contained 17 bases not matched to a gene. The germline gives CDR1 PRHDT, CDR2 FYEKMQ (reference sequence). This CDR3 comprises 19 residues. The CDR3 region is CASSSQLGQERNANYGYTF. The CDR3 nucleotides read TGTGCCAGCAGCTCACAACTCGGACAGGAACGGAATGCTAACTATGGCTACACCTTC.

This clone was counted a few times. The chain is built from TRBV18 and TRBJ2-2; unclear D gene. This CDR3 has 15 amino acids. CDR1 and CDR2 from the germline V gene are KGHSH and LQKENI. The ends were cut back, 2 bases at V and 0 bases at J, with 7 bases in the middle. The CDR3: CASSPGPPNTGELFF. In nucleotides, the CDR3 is TGTGCCAGCTCACCAGGGCCTCCGAACACCGGGGAGCTGTTTTTT.

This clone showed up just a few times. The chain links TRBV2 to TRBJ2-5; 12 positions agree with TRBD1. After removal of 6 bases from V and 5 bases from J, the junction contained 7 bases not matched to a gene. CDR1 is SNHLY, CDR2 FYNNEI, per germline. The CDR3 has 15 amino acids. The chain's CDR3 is CASRGQGARGETQYF. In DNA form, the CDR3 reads TGTGCCAGCAGGGGACAGGGGGCGCGAGGGGAGACCCAGTACTTC.

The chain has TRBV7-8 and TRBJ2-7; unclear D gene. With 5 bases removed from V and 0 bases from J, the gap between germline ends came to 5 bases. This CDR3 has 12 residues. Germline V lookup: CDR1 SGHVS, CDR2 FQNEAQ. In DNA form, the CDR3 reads TGTGCCAGCAGCCCACTCTCCTACGAGCAGTACTTC. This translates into CASSPLSYEQYF.

The chain's CDR3 is CATPTTPSYEQYF. In DNA form, the CDR3 reads TGTGCCACCCCCACGACACCGTCCTACGAGCAGTACTTC. The chain couples TRBV24-1 to TRBJ2-7; unclear D gene. The CDR3 is 13 residues long. The ends were cut back, 9 bases at V and 1 base at J, with 12 bases in the middle. Germline loops: CDR1 KGHDR, CDR2 SFDVKD.